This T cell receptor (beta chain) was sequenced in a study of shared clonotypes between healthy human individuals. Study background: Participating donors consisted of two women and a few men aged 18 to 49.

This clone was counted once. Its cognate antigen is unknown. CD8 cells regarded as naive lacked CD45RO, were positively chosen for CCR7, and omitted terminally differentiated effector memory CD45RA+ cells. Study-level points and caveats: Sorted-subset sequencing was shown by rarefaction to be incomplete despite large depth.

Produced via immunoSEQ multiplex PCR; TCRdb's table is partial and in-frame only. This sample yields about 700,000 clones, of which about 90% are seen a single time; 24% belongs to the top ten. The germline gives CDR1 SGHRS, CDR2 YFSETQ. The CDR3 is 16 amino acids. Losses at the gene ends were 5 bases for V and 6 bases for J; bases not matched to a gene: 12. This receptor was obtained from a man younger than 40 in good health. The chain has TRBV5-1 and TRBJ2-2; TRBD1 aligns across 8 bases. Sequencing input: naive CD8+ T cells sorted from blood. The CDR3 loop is CASRADRGEFPGELFF. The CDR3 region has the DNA TGCGCCAGCAGGGCAGACAGGGGCGAATTCCCCGGGGAGCTGTTTTTT.